This T cell receptor (beta chain) came from a study of CD8+CD57+ T cells in acquired aplastic anemia. Turning to the study itself: The mean DNA yield obtained from sorted CD4+ and CD8+ cells came to roughly 3 ug. Whole-study results and caveats: A set of roughly 27 CD8+ CDR3 sequences was shared between patients and controls, and these sequences appeared highly expressed in patients.

Sequencing was done on patients that had shown CD8+CD57+ cell expansion by flow cytometry. Therapy had not been given to patients before blood sampling. Trimming took off 3 bases at V and 14 bases at J, with 25 bases between the two ends. This CDR3 comprises 15 residues. Germline lookup yields CDR1 SGHTA and CDR2 FQGNSA. Genomic DNA served as template for TCR beta VDJ and CDR3 profiling. TCRdb redid the calling of the reads with MiXCR, one entry per CDR3 protein. The sample lists a few hundred thousand distinct CDR3 sequences; roughly 80% were seen once. As for this clonotype: Its antigen is currently unknown.

The material sequenced was sorted CD4+, CD8+, or CD8+CD57+ T cells (not recorded which) from PBMCs. The chain links TRBV7-2 to TRBJ2-5, with D perhaps TRBD1 or TRBD2 (6 bases each). The sequence derives from a human donor with aplastic anemia. CDR3 region: CASSFTGGADYTYYF. For the CDR3, the DNA is TGTGCCAGCAGCTTTACCGGGGGCGCCGACTATACCTACTACTTC. Full variable domain (rest looked up from reference TRBV7-2 and TRBJ2-5): GAGVSQSPSNKVTEKGKDVELRCDPISGHTALYWYRQSLGQGLEFLIYFQGNSAPDKSGLPSDRFSAERTGGSVSTLTIQRTQQEDSAVYLCASSFTGGADYTYYFGPGTRLLVL.